Only a few counts were recorded for the clone carrying this T cell receptor beta chain. Its target is not known. The CDR3 is 16 amino acids. The V gene's germline CDR1 is MNHEY and CDR2 SMNVEV (reference sequence). V shed 2 bases, J shed 1 base, and the junction held 5 bases outside the gene matches. This record belongs to a study of blood T cells in healthy people across ages. Study-wide findings and caveats: Per million T cells, TCR beta diversity dropped about linearly as age rose.

For the second PCR, which ran for roughly 7 to 11 cycles, a sample-barcoded 5' primer and a J-beta primer mix were used. Template switching added a 12-random-nucleotide identifier to every cDNA molecule. Each CDR3 protein is one row after TCRdb ran MiXCR on the 5' RACE reads. The table lists approximately 730,000 distinct CDR3 sequences, 53% of them singletons. The individuals who served as donors were healthy Caucasians living in Russia, aged roughly 6 to 95. V gene TRBV27 combines with J gene TRBJ2-4; 7 nucleotides match TRBD2. The sequence was obtained from an elderly man in good health. The sample consisted of blood. DNA of the CDR3: TGTGCCAGCAGTTTAAAAGCGGGACGGGCCAAAAACATTCAGTACTTC. It encodes CASSLKAGRAKNIQYF.